This TCR beta chain derives from a study of cytomegalovirus exposure and HLA in healthy donors (dated 2017 in TCRdb). For context, the study as a whole: In an earlier analysis of roughly 500 of the donors, 276 Gb of sequence data and about 110 million unique TCR beta sequences from about 190 million T cells were reported. To study patterns of TCR occurrence, a later analysis re-analyzed previously published TCR beta repertoires from 666 donors and added high-resolution HLA genotyping. Every discovery cohort repertoire had been produced on one sequencing platform. A separate validation cohort of 100 to 150 different subjects was used in addition to the 666-subject first cohort. In the later analysis, no new phenotypic data were used to find candidate immune exposures; instead, reliance was placed on TCR beta sequences and their occurrence across donors. To predict cytomegalovirus infection status, the study combined high-throughput TCR immunosequencing, statistical association of individual TCRs with disease status, and machine learning. HLA typing included class I and class II loci at four-digit resolution. The aim of the study was to test whether cataloging public T cell receptors could identify signatures of past pathogen exposure. Of the roughly 400 genotyped donors, around 81% fell in the genetic ancestry cluster associated with self-reported Caucasian donors. Genome-wide SNP genotypes for about 65% of the roughly 700 donors were used in a later genetic analysis, which treated that subset as a discovery cohort. Alongside the repertoire data, information on donor age, sex, ethnicity and CMV serostatus was compiled. Across 300 to 400 genotyped donors of the cohort, an average of roughly 250,000 unique TCR beta nucleotide sequences per donor were sequenced, and roughly 20% of those sequences were non-productive. The study profiled the T cell repertoires of 666 subjects by immunosequencing and related them to cytomegalovirus serostatus. Roughly 320 gigabases of sequencing data and around 80 million unique TCR sequences made up an early release that covered nearly 650 HLA-typed donors. The number of donors typed differed by locus, with about 629-630 for A, B, C, DRB1 and DQB1, about 500 for DQA1, some 570 for DPA1, and some 440 for DPB1. About 5 DR-DQ haplotypes were handled as single units for association and clustering, since linkage in the cohort was strong. In an earlier analysis of 500 to 650 of the donors, high-throughput TCR beta sequencing was used to judge whether each TCR beta V gene segment behaved as functional or pseudogenic.

Overall study results and their limits: Because HLA typing was missing for some donors at each locus, association tests included only the typed subset. The earlier analysis of 587 of the donors excluded 15 to 20 rarely observed V segments, including chromosome 9 orphons, because counts were too low. Three of the identified cytomegalovirus-associated TCR beta chains were confirmed in vitro to be specific for cytomegalovirus antigens. A cluster of highly shared sequence variants was judged likely to be a technical artifact of the sequencing pipeline. Compared with equally common non-associated chains, HLA-associated TCR beta chains in a later analysis were more clonally expanded and had lower generation probabilities. Only TCR beta chains were sequenced in this cohort, and the absence of alpha or paired-chain data limited detectable features. The study listed 150 to 200 TCR beta chains as associated with cytomegalovirus. Broadly in line with IMGT annotations, most TCR beta V segments showed up in productive rearrangements about 87% or about 30% of the time in an earlier analysis of approximately 600 of the donors. An association between a missense DCLRE1C variant and V-gene and J-gene trimming of TCR beta chains was found in a later genetic analysis and replicated in an independent cohort. The 87-base-pair reads could not distinguish some IMGT-functional V segments, including TRBV6-2 and TRBV6-3, so those segments were excluded. According to a later analysis, most CMV-associated TCR beta chains appeared to be HLA-restricted, and the HLA associations seemed to be driven largely by CMV exposure. According to a later analysis, parvovirus B19, influenza, CMV and Epstein-Barr virus appeared linked to several top co-occurrence clusters. Strong co-occurrence of HLA alleles, especially DR and DQ, made assigning TCR associations to individual alleles difficult. The authors suggested that the approach could potentially be extended to other disease states and immunological phenotypes. The presence/absence analyses assumed that sequencing depth was roughly uniform across donors, and that assumption may not be true. According to a later genetic analysis, donors in an Asian-associated ancestry cluster had fewer N-insertions in productive TCRs than the roughly 670-donor mean. For the cohort, immune exposure information was limited to CMV serostatus. Linkage disequilibrium might explain the correlated functional status among segregating V segments, but an unknown experimental factor could not be ruled out. At a false discovery rate of 0.05, a later analysis linked around 17,000 TCR beta sequences to specific HLA alleles. Most TCR sequences were seen in very few donors, while some public TCRs were found in many individuals. A further reported finding was that TCR beta sequences accurately predicted the HLA-A and HLA-B alleles for most subjects in the first cohort. In a later analysis, TCR association rates were found to vary across HLA loci, with the most associated TCRs seen for DRB1 alleles and the fewest for HLA-C alleles. The classifier was reported to diagnose cytomegalovirus status with high specificity and sensitivity in both the original and validation cohorts.

CDR1 and CDR2 (MNHEY, SVGAGI) derive from the germline V gene. A distance of 8 bases separates the germline ends of V and J, which lose 5 bases and 0 bases respectively. Its CDR3 holds 15 amino acids, cysteine through phenylalanine. The retained sequence is limited to the CDR3, 45 bases, with the frame set at the first base. The method was the immunoSEQ multiplex PCR assay. For the multiplex PCR, a mixture combining 60 forward primers for TCR Vbeta segments and 13 reverse primers for TCR Jbeta segments was used. Amplification of the CDR3 region of rearranged TCR beta genes was performed with a multiplex PCR assay on genomic DNA. The Illumina HiSeq System was used to sequence the amplified TCR beta libraries as 87-base-pair reads. Per the source publication's procedure: Across the roughly 670 repertoires, a later analysis counted tens of millions of unique TCR beta chains, approximately 12 million of which were shared by at least two donors. A nearest-neighbor algorithm error-corrected the raw reads and collapsed the reads into unique sequences, merging closely related sequences to remove PCR and sequencing errors. Alignment of CDR3 sequences to IMGT reference sequences was used to assign V, D and J gene segments. For a sequence to be retained, at least a six-nucleotide match to both a V gene segment and a J gene segment was required. Rearrangements were called productive when the CDR3 lacked stop codons and stayed in frame with V and J; all others were non-productive. Following IMGT convention, CDR3 was defined as the stretch from the second conserved V-encoded cysteine to the conserved J-encoded phenylalanine. In an earlier analysis of roughly 580 of the donors, sequences lacking an unambiguous match to a single V gene segment were excluded. An earlier analysis of fewer than 750 of the donors called V segments functional above 56.7% productive rearrangements and segregating when the between-donor standard deviation exceeded 5%. A statistical classification framework was developed to diagnose cytomegalovirus status using the catalog of TCR beta chain sequences. A later analysis assigned V and J genes by comparing TCR nucleotide sequences with IMGT/GENE-DB human TR gene sequences. The TCRdist pipeline was used in a later analysis to assign CDR3 sequences and most-parsimonious VDJ recombination scenarios. In a later analysis, each TCR beta chain was defined by its CDR3 amino acid sequence together with its V-gene family, and reads lacking a unique V-gene family were excluded. A later analysis removed roughly 590 highly shared, low-generation-probability nucleotide sequences to deal with suspected cross-contamination and a sequencing artifact. In a later analysis, a clonal expansion index for each public chain was calculated from normalized within-repertoire ranks of inferred template counts. In a later analysis, generation probabilities were computed using a VDJ recombination model fitted to out-of-frame rearrangements, and the results were checked against IGoR. In a later analysis, TCR-TCR, TCR-HLA and TCR-CMV co-occurrence was scored with hypergeometric tests, and a repertoire-size bias correction was applied to TCR pairs. False discovery rates were estimated in a later analysis by permuting HLA or CMV assignments 20 times. A later analysis grouped co-occurring TCRs with DBSCAN, adding TCRdist sequence similarity when clustering within HLA-allele-positive subsets. Repertoires with fewer than 30,000 or more than 120,000 public chains were left out of co-occurrence clustering, as were five repertoires with anomalous nucleotide sharing. Sourced from immuneACCESS, this table was stored by TCRdb with only in-frame sequences that have V and J called. A share of the clones is absent; for the studies checked, an unresolved V gene accounts for under half, and the remainder has no known explanation. Clone size and V and J calls were adopted from that table, with D and trimming inferred from the DNA. Across this sample there are fewer than 150,000 clones, with about 75% seen only once. Jointly, the top ten make up under 4.5% of the sample.

In total, approximately 610 healthy bone marrow donors made up the cohort. At the time of sampling, all cohort members were nominally healthy, though unrecorded immune exposures were likely present. The donor was CMV seronegative and belonged to the group of around 350 seronegative cohort members. Each donor provided a peripheral blood sample, and peripheral blood mononuclear cells were used for TCR beta sequencing. Genomic DNA was extracted from the blood cell samples with the Qiagen DNeasy Blood Extraction Kit. Points on this clone: Its cognate antigen has yet to be identified. Base-call qualities are not available, and no considerably larger clone is one nucleotide away.

The clonotype comes from a man between 18 and 29 years old in good health and CMV-seronegative. The V gene is TRBV6-5 and the J gene is TRBJ2-6; TRBD1 is a weak D gene call, 6 bases matching. Sequencing was performed on PBMCs. The CDR3 protein is CASSKGGSGANVLTF. The bases are TGTGCCAGCAGTAAAGGGGGCTCTGGGGCCAACGTCCTGACTTTC.